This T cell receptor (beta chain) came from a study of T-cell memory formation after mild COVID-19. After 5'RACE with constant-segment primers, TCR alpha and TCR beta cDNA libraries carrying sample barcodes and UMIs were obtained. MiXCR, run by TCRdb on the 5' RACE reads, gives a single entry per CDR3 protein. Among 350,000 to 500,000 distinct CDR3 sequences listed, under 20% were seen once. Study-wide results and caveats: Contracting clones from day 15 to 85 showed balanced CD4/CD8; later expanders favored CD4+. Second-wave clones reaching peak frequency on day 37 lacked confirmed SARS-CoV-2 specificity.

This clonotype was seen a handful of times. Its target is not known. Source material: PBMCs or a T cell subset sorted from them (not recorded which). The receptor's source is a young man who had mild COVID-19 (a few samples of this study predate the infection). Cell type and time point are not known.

CDR3 residues: CASSLSGGFAPYGYTF. The CDR3 DNA sequence: TGTGCCAGCAGCTTGAGTGGGGGGTTCGCCCCCTATGGCTACACCTTC. The V gene is TRBV5-6, the J gene TRBJ1-2; a possible D gene is TRBD1 (5 bases). The ends were cut back, 1 base at V and 4 bases at J, with 17 bases in the middle. Germline V gene lookup returns CDR1 SGHDT and CDR2 YYEEEE. This CDR3 contains 16 residues.